These 13 T cell receptor beta chains came from one sample sequenced in a study of blood T cell repertoires in COVID-19. Method: immunoSEQ multiplex PCR; TCRdb's copy keeps in-frame clones and lacks some. The repertoire holds about 150,000 clones, with roughly 89% as singletons. Sequencing used peripheral blood. The receptors shown here come from a man aged 45-65 years with acute or convalescent COVID-19.

This sequence joins TRBV7-9 and TRBJ2-7; perhaps TRBD1 as D (6 bases). The CDR3 runs 14 residues. Trimming took off 2 bases at V and 3 bases at J, with 11 bases between the two ends. Germline V CDR1 and CDR2: SEHNR, FQNEAQ (reference sequence). DNA for the CDR3: TGTGCCAGCAGCTTAAATCAGGGGCTCTACGAGCAGTACTTC. Its translation: CASSLNQGLYEQYF. The variable domain in full, with the rest retrieved from reference TRBV7-9 and TRBJ2-7, is DTGVSQNPRHKITKRGQNVTFRCDPISEHNRLYWYRQTLGQGPEFLTYFQNEAQLEKSRLLSDRFSAERPKGSFSTLEIQRTEQGDSAMYLCASSLNQGLYEQYFGPGTRLTVT.

The genes are TRBV6-5 and TRBJ2-2; possible D gene TRBD2, 5 bases. This CDR3 is built from 14 residues. The V and J ends lost 2 bases and 6 bases respectively, with 10 bases between them. Looked up from germline, CDR1 is MNHEY and CDR2 is SVGAGI. CDR3 sequence reads: CASSYGPAAGELFF. In nucleotides, the CDR3 is TGTGCCAGCAGTTACGGACCAGCGGCCGGGGAGCTGTTTTTT.

The rearrangement links TRBV6-1 to TRBJ1-1; no definite D call. The germline gives CDR1 MNHNS, CDR2 SASEGT. There are 14 residues in the CDR3. V shed 2 bases and J shed 5 bases, with 12 bases lying between them. The CDR3 protein is CASSEPGRRTEAFF. CDR3 coding DNA: TGTGCCAGCAGTGAACCGGGCAGGAGGACTGAAGCTTTCTTT.

The chain links TRBV3-1 (or the pseudogene TRBV3-2) to TRBJ1-5; 10 positions agree with TRBD1. V dropped 3 bases and J dropped 8; count of bases not matched to a gene: 4. Germline loops: CDR1 LGHDT, CDR2 YNNKEL (reference sequence). The CDR3 contains 14 residues. The DNA of the CDR3 is TGTGCCAGCAGCCATGGACAGGGGGGTAAGCCCCAGCATTTT. Amino acids: CASSHGQGGKPQHF.

The rearrangement uses TRBV6-5 and TRBJ2-3; maybe TRBD2 (6 bases). V was cut by 2 bases and J by 1 base, with 13 bases left in between. The CDR3 contains 16 residues. Germline V CDR1 and CDR2: MNHEY, SVGAGI. CDR3 amino acids: CASSYGYPGGTDTQYF. CDR3 DNA: TGTGCCAGCAGTTACGGGTACCCGGGGGGCACAGATACGCAGTATTTT.

Here the CDR3 reads CASSEDSENYGYTF. Written as DNA, the CDR3 is TGCGCCAGCAGCGAGGACAGCGAGAACTATGGCTACACCTTC. The chain has TRBV5-1 and TRBJ1-2; D may be TRBD1 (6 bases). Germline CDR1 reads SGHRS; CDR2 reads YFSETQ. The V end lost 4 bases, the J end lost 2 bases, and 12 bases lay between the germline ends. The CDR3 totals 14 residues.

The rearrangement uses TRBV7-3 and TRBJ2-5; TRBD2 is a possible D gene (5 bases). The CDR3 totals 15 residues. Germline assignment: CDR1 SGHTA and CDR2 FQGTGA. V was pared by 0 bases and J by 2 bases, with 10 bases between. In DNA form, the CDR3 reads TGTGCCAGCAGCTTAACTTCAACGGGGCAAGAGACCCAGTACTTC. Encoded protein: CASSLTSTGQETQYF.

The table lists this clone with a count of one. The J gene is TRBJ2-2, the V gene TRBV24-1; no clear D gene. Trimming cost V 5 bases and J 2 bases, with 8 bases left between them. Looked up from germline, CDR1 is KGHDR and CDR2 is SFDVKD. The CDR3 has 14 amino acids. CDR3 in amino acids: CATSGGVNTGELFF. DNA for the CDR3: TGTGCCACCAGTGGCGGAGTTAACACCGGGGAGCTGTTTTTT.

This clone was seen a few times. The chain uses TRBV19 and TRBJ1-3, with 10 bases that match TRBD1. The CDR3 length is 13 residues. Germline lookup yields CDR1 LNHDA and CDR2 SQIVND (reference sequence). Germline trimming cut 9 bases from V and 7 bases from J; bases unmatched to any gene: 6. The CDR3 reads CASRQGAGNTIYF. The CDR3 bases are TGTGCCAGCCGACAGGGGGCCGGCAACACCATATATTTT.

The chain combines TRBV4-3 with TRBJ2-1; TRBD2 might be the D (7 bases). Germline lookup yields CDR1 LGHNA and CDR2 YSLEER. Trimming pared 1 base from V and 8 bases from J, leaving 12 bases between. The CDR3 is 14 amino acids. CDR3 amino acids: CASSQGGGGDEQFF. As DNA, the CDR3 is TGCGCCAGCAGCCAAGGAGGGGGGGGCGATGAGCAGTTCTTC.

V and J are TRBV14 and TRBJ2-2; D is undetermined. This CDR3 region has 15 residues. Trimming removed 0 bases at V and 10 bases at J, with 15 bases between. Germline CDR1 reads SGHDN; CDR2 reads FVKESK. CDR3 loop: CASSQDIAREEELFF. CDR3 coding DNA: TGTGCCAGCAGCCAAGATATCGCCAGAGAGGAGGAGCTGTTTTTT.

This chain joins TRBV6-1 and TRBJ1-1; maybe TRBD1 (5 bases). The CDR3 extends over 16 amino acids. The ends were cut back, 2 bases at V and 3 bases at J, with 16 bases in the middle. Per the germline V gene, CDR1 is MNHNS and CDR2 is SASEGT. As DNA, the CDR3 is TGTGCCAGCAGTGAATTAACCACCCGCAGGGACACTGAAGCTTTCTTT. It is translated as CASSELTTRRDTEAFF.

This chain connects TRBV27 to TRBJ2-2, with 7 bases matching TRBD1. The junction had 10 bases not matched to a gene; V was cut back by 6 bases and J by 6 bases. The length of the CDR3 is 15 residues. Germline CDR1 reads MNHEY; CDR2 reads SMNVEV (reference sequence). As DNA, the CDR3 is TGTGCCAGCAGCTCACCCGACAGGGCCGCCGGGGAGCTGTTTTTT. It yields the protein CASSSPDRAAGELFF.